The rows below give T cell receptor beta chains drawn from one sample of a study of blood T cell repertoires in COVID-19. Measured with immunoSEQ multiplex PCR; TCRdb has only the in-frame clones, and not every one. The sample carries some 68,000 clones, less than 95% recorded once. Sequenced input: peripheral blood. Every receptor here comes from a man between 50 and 59 years old with COVID-19, enrolled during active disease. Each CDR3 is given with its conserved first and last residue. The order of the fields is D gene, V gene, J gene, clone size, CDR3 DNA, CDR3 protein. A D gene is named only where the DNA matches it firmly. Clone sizes are given selectively: once, few, many, or a class where the clone is expanded.

NA	TRBV28	TRBJ1-2	NA	TGTGCCAGCAGTTTAGCAGGGAGGGCCGACTATGGCTACACCTTC	CASSLAGRADYGYTF
TRBD1	TRBV11-2	TRBJ2-7	once	TGTGCCAGCAGCACGCAGGCGACAGGGTACGAGCAGTACTTC	CASSTQATGYEQYF
TRBD1	TRBV7-8	TRBJ1-3	once	TGTGCCAGCAGCTTGATCGGGACAGGGGGCGCGGGTGGAAACACCATATATTTT	CASSLIGTGGAGGNTIYF
TRBD2	TRBV7-9	TRBJ2-3	NA	TGTGCCAGCAGCTTAGTGTCTAGCGGGAGGGCAGATACGCAGTATTTT	CASSLVSSGRADTQYF
TRBD1	TRBV18	TRBJ1-2	few	TGTGCCAGCTCACCTTCCGGGACAGGGGTCCTCAACTATGGCTACACCTTC	CASSPSGTGVLNYGYTF
NA	TRBV2	TRBJ1-4	NA	TGTGCCAGCAGTGAAGGGGCCTGGGGAGATGAAAAACTGTTTTTT	CASSEGAWGDEKLFF
NA	TRBV19	TRBJ1-5	NA	TGTGCCAGTAGTATATTGGCCCGGGGTAGCAATCAGCCCCAGCATTTT	CASSILARGSNQPQHF
TRBD2	TRBV27	TRBJ2-1	NA	TGTGCCAGCAGTTCCCCTAGCGGGAGGGGGTACAATGAGCAGTTCTTC	CASSSPSGRGYNEQFF
NA	TRBV7-2	TRBJ1-5	NA	TGTGCCAGCAGCCCGACGTCGGGTAGCAATCAGCCCCAGCATTTT	CASSPTSGSNQPQHF
TRBD1	TRBV24-1	TRBJ2-7	once	TGTGCCACCAGTCCGGGACAGGAATACGAGCAGTACTTC	CATSPGQEYEQYF
TRBD2	TRBV5-6	TRBJ2-7	once	TGTGCCAGCAGCTTAAGACTAGCGGGAGCCCTCGAGCAGTACTTC	CASSLRLAGALEQYF
NA	TRBV5-1	TRBJ1-3	NA	TGCGCCAGCAGCTTGGAAGCGCAGGGTGGAAACACCATATATTTT	CASSLEAQGGNTIYF
NA	TRBV7-2	TRBJ1-2	NA	TGTGCCAGCAGCTTAAGCGGGGCGACCCACTATGGCTACACCTTC	CASSLSGATHYGYTF
TRBD1	TRBV7-9	TRBJ1-1	NA	TGTGCCAGCAGCTTCGACAGGGGTGAAGCTTTCTTT	CASSFDRGEAFF
NA	TRBV15	TRBJ2-3	NA	TGTGCCACCAGCAGAGATCACGGGACTCCCGGGGGAGGTCAAGATATCGCAGATACGCAGTATTTT	CATSRDHGTPGGGQDIADTQYF
TRBD1	TRBV7-2	TRBJ1-6	NA	TGTGCCAGCAGCTCCCGAACAGGGGGTAATTCACCCCTCCACTTT	CASSSRTGGNSPLHF
NA	TRBV3-1/TRBV3-2	TRBJ1-5	NA	TGTGCCAGCAGCCAAGGTTGGGGGCGGGGGGAGAATCAGCCCCAGCATTTT	CASSQGWGRGENQPQHF
TRBD2	TRBV5-1	TRBJ2-2	NA	TGCGCCAGCCTCCCTGTAGCGGGAGCTTCTTCCGGGGAGCTGTTTTTT	CASLPVAGASSGELFF
TRBD2	TRBV6-2/TRBV6-3	TRBJ2-1	NA	TGTGCCAGCAGTGATCTAGCGGGAGCACAGGGCTTATACAATGAGCAGTTCTTC	CASSDLAGAQGLYNEQFF
NA	TRBV21-1	TRBJ2-5	NA	TGTGCCAGCAGGGAGCGGGAGGGCCCAAAATTTCTCGAAAGAAAGACCCAGTACTTC	CASREREGPKFLERKTQYF
TRBD2	TRBV19	TRBJ2-3	NA	TGTGCCAGTAGTGTTCGAGCGGGAGGTTTGGCAGATACGCAGTATTTT	CASSVRAGGLADTQYF
NA	TRBV7-2	TRBJ1-6	NA	TGTGCCAGCAGCTTAGTTCCGGCGACAGAAGGTTCACCCCTCCACTTT	CASSLVPATEGSPLHF
NA	TRBV30	TRBJ2-1	NA	TGTGCCTGGACCAAAGGAGGGAACAATGAGCAGTTCTTC	CAWTKGGNNEQFF
NA	TRBV5-1	TRBJ1-4	NA	TGCGCCAGCAGCCAATCCCCGGACAGTATAGGTGAAAAACTGTTTTTT	CASSQSPDSIGEKLFF
NA	TRBV30	TRBJ1-6	NA	TGTGCCTGGAGTGCCGACAGCTCCTATAATTCACCCCTCCACTTT	CAWSADSSYNSPLHF
TRBD2	TRBV27	TRBJ2-7	NA	TGTGCCAGCAGTTCCCCTTCGCCGGGACTAGCGGGAGGGTCCCCCTACGAGCAGTACTTC	CASSSPSPGLAGGSPYEQYF
TRBD1	TRBV5-8	TRBJ2-3	NA	TGTGCCAGCAGCTTGAGGGGGACAGGGGATTCGGGTACGCAGTATTTT	CASSLRGTGDSGTQYF
NA	TRBV7-2	TRBJ1-2	NA	TGTGCCAGCAGCAGAGGGGGGGGCACGTCCTTCGATAACTATGGCTACACCTTC	CASSRGGGTSFDNYGYTF
TRBD2	TRBV29-1	TRBJ2-5	NA	TGCAGCGTTGAGAGGACTAGCGGGAGAGAGACCCAGTACTTC	CSVERTSGRETQYF
TRBD2	TRBV2	TRBJ2-5	NA	TGTGCCAGCACTTTTAGCGGGGCTCAAGAGACCCAGTACTTC	CASTFSGAQETQYF
TRBD1	TRBV7-9	TRBJ2-1	NA	TGTGCCAGCAGCTTCGCCAGGGGGCGCTTGGTGGGCTACAATGAGCAGTTCTTC	CASSFARGRLVGYNEQFF
TRBD2	TRBV9	TRBJ2-1	NA	TGTGCCAGCAGCGTTAGCGGGGTTTACAATGAGCAGTTCTTC	CASSVSGVYNEQFF
TRBD1	TRBV5-1	TRBJ1-5	NA	TGCGCCAGCAGCTTGGGGGACAGGGAAGGGAATCAGCCCCAGCATTTT	CASSLGDREGNQPQHF
TRBD2	TRBV19	TRBJ2-5	NA	TGTGCCAGTAGTATAGGTCTGCTAGCGGGGCAAGAGACCCAGTACTTC	CASSIGLLAGQETQYF
NA	TRBV2	TRBJ2-1	NA	TGTGCCAGCAGTTCCAGTGCCCCAGATGAGCAGTTCTTC	CASSSSAPDEQFF
TRBD1	TRBV30	TRBJ2-1	NA	TGTGCCTGGGCCGGACAGGGCGGCGGAAGCTCCTACAATGAGCAGTTCTTC	CAWAGQGGGSSYNEQFF
NA	TRBV4-1	TRBJ1-4	NA	TGCGCCAGCAGCCTGGGACTTCTTAATGAAAAACTGTTTTTT	CASSLGLLNEKLFF
TRBD1	TRBV7-3	TRBJ1-1	NA	TGTGCCAGCAGCTCAACAGGGGGGAACACTGAAGCTTTCTTT	CASSSTGGNTEAFF
TRBD2	TRBV7-2	TRBJ2-7	NA	TGTGCCAGCAGCTTCCTAGCGGGAGTTAACGAGCAGTACTTC	CASSFLAGVNEQYF
TRBD1	TRBV2	TRBJ2-5	NA	TGTGCCAGCAGTGGTAACAGGGGGGTTGGAGAGACCCAGTACTTC	CASSGNRGVGETQYF
TRBD2	TRBV18	TRBJ2-7	NA	TGTGCCAGCTCACCAGGGACTAGCGGGAGCTACGAGCAGTACTTC	CASSPGTSGSYEQYF
TRBD1	TRBV11-2	TRBJ1-4	NA	TGTGCCAGCAGTCCCGGGACAGGCTATGAAAAACTGTTTTTT	CASSPGTGYEKLFF
NA	TRBV7-9	TRBJ1-6	NA	TGTGCCAGCAGCTTAGGACCGGGACAAGGCTTCCACTTT	CASSLGPGQGFHF
TRBD1	TRBV5-1	TRBJ2-5	once	TGCGCCAGCAGCTTGGGGGACAGGGGTAGAGCGCAAGAGACCCAGTACTTC	CASSLGDRGRAQETQYF
TRBD1	TRBV7-9	TRBJ1-1	NA	TGTGCCAGCAGCGCCCACGACAGGGGGATTACTGAAGCTTTCTTT	CASSAHDRGITEAFF
NA	TRBV4-2	TRBJ2-5	NA	TGTGCCAGCAGCCAAGGCGGGGGCCCACGGGGGGAGACCCAGTACTTC	CASSQGGGPRGETQYF
TRBD1	TRBV18	TRBJ2-1	NA	TGTGCCAGCTCACGACAGGGCAATGAGCAGTTCTTC	CASSRQGNEQFF
NA	TRBV12-3/TRBV12-4	TRBJ2-1	NA	TGTGCCAGCAGTTATCTCGTTCATGAGCAGTTCTTC	CASSYLVHEQFF